The clone carrying this T cell receptor (beta chain) was observed a few times. Antigen unknown. Trimming took off 6 bases at V and 5 bases at J, with 16 bases between the two ends. This CDR3 comprises 14 residues. This record belongs to a study of identical twins. Findings and caveats of the study: For monozygotic twins, models underestimated out-of-frame TCR alpha sharing.

TCRdb used MiXCR to reprocess the 5' RACE reads, holding one entry per CDR3 protein. The sample includes hundreds of thousands of distinct CDR3 sequences, around 6% seen only once; the top ten take 1.5% to 2%. This receptor was identified in a young man in good health. The sample was naive T cells sorted from blood. The chain joins TRBV12-3 or TRBV12-4 to TRBJ1-2, with D possibly TRBD1 on 6 matching bases. For the CDR3, the DNA is TGTGCCAGCAGCCTAAGACAGGTCCCTTATGGCTACACCTTC. Encoded protein: CASSLRQVPYGYTF.